What follows describes a single T cell receptor beta chain. Its cognate antigen is unknown. This entry is derived from a study of cytomegalovirus exposure and HLA in healthy donors. Findings of the study overall: Accurate prediction of HLA-A and HLA-B alleles (for most subjects) was reportedly achieved from TCR beta sequences.

A multiplex PCR was run with 60 Vbeta primers and 13 Jbeta primers. Assay used: immunoSEQ multiplex PCR; TCRdb lists only in-frame clones, some missing. The sample consists of 180,000 or so clones, around 80% of them appearing once. Per the germline V gene, CDR1 is KGHSH and CDR2 is LQKENI. CDR3 size: 18 residues. V was pared by 0 bases and J by 7 bases, with 21 bases between. The sequencing sample was made of PBMCs. This TCR was sampled from a woman aged 55-70 years in good health and CMV-seropositive. The rearrangement links TRBV18 to TRBJ1-4; maybe TRBD1 (5 bases). CDR3 sequence reads: CASSPPRGRGRDGEKLFF. CDR3 DNA: TGTGCCAGCTCACCACCGCGGGGACGCGGCAGGGATGGTGAAAAACTGTTTTTT.